This T cell receptor beta chain was observed in a study of OX40 agonist ivuxolimab in advanced cancers. For the study in its entirety: The costimulatory receptor OX40 (CD134) was targeted by ivuxolimab, a fully human IgG2 agonistic monoclonal antibody. The purpose of peripheral TCRbeta sequencing was to test whether ivuxolimab changed TCR sequence diversity and led to clonal T-cell expansion. Intravenous ivuxolimab was administered to patients every 2 weeks at six dose levels: 0.01, 0.1, 0.3, 1.5, 3 and 10 mg/kg. Partial responses occurred in three dose-escalation patients: two with cutaneous melanoma and one with hepatocellular carcinoma. Of the roughly 51 patients in dose escalation, 19 had hepatocellular carcinoma, some 15 had melanoma, 9 had renal cell carcinoma and 9 had head and neck cancer. The paper reports the monotherapy dose-escalation portion (N = 52 patients) of the phase I ivuxolimab trial. In the dose-escalation cohort, 82.7% of patients were male, and the mean age was approximately 64 years, with a range of roughly 20 to 85. Patients were allowed to have had prior anti-PD-1, anti-PD-L1 or anti-CTLA-4 therapy, and approximately 41% of the dose-escalation patients had previously received checkpoint inhibitors. The investigation overall reported the following: Partial responders in the 0.1-3.0 mg/kg groups had among the lowest normalized peripheral clonal expansion, especially among CD8+ T cells. At doses of 0.1 to 3.0 mg/kg, clonal expansion of both CD4+ and CD8+ T cells in blood was seen between baseline and week 6. After ivuxolimab, more expanded clones were found on average in CD8+ T cells than in CD4+ T cells. Low levels of normalized T-cell clonal expansion were also seen in some nonresponding patients. Antigen specificity was not determined for the clonally expanded peripheral T cells.

Genomic DNA was isolated from the sorted cells so that the TCRbeta CDR3 region could be sequenced. The immunoSEQ Assay was used for sequencing of TCRbeta CDR3 regions. In TCRdb, the immuneACCESS table is reduced to in-frame sequences with V and J assigned. These tables do not hold every clone; where another copy was compared, an unresolved V gene accounts for under half, and the others remain unexplained. This sample gives about 80,000 clones in total; over 80% of them show up just once. Jointly, the top ten make up about 0.34% of the sample. CDR3 length: 15 amino acids, cysteine to phenylalanine. Solely the CDR3 DNA is kept, with 45 bases framed from the first base. Sequences MNHNS (CDR1) and SASEGT (CDR2) are obtained from the germline V gene. Trimming leaves V shorter by 3 bases and J shorter by 9 bases, with the junction holding 4 bases beyond the gene matches. On this clone itself: The target of this receptor is not known. No qualities accompany the bases; no much larger clone lies one base away.

The trial excluded patients who had a history of autoimmune disease or were on systemic immunosuppression. Peripheral blood for TCR sequencing was collected from all dose cohorts at baseline, on cycle 4 day 1, and on cycle 7 day 1. Samples came from an open-label, multicenter, first-in-human phase I dose-escalation trial of ivuxolimab. Adults with locally advanced or metastatic melanoma, renal cell carcinoma, hepatocellular carcinoma or head and neck squamous cell carcinoma were enrolled in the trial. Before TCR sequencing, CD4+ T cells and CD8+ T cells were sorted from peripheral blood as separate populations.

The clonotype originates from an adult with an advanced solid tumor such as melanoma, head and neck, liver or kidney cancer. Material: CD4+ or CD8+ T cells sorted from blood, obtained in a trial of the OX40 agonist ivuxolimab. The sequence is built from TRBV6-1 and TRBJ2-1, and TRBD2 aligns with 14 junction nucleotides. CDR3 protein: CASSETSGGAVEQFF. The DNA sequence is as follows: TGTGCCAGCAGTGAGACTAGCGGGGGGGCGGTTGAGCAGTTCTTC.